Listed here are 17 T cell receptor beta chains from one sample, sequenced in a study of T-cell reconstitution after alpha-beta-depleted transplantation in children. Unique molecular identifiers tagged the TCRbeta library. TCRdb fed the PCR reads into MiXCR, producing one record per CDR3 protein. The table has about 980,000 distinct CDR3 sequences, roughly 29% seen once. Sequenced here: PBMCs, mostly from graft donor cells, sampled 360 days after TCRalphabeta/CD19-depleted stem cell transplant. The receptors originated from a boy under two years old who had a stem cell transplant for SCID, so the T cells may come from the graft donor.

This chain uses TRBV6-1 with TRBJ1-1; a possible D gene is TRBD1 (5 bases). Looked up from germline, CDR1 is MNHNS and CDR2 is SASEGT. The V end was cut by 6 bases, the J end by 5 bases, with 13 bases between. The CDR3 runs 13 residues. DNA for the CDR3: TGTGCCAGCAGCCCTGGGGGAGTTACTGAAGCTTTCTTT. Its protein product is CASSPGGVTEAFF.

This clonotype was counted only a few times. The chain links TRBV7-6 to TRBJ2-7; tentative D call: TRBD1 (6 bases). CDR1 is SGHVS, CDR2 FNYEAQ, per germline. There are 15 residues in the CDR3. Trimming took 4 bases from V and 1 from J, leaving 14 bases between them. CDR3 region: CASSSGAGESYEQYF. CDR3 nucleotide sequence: TGTGCCAGCAGCTCCGGGGCAGGGGAGTCCTACGAGCAGTACTTC.

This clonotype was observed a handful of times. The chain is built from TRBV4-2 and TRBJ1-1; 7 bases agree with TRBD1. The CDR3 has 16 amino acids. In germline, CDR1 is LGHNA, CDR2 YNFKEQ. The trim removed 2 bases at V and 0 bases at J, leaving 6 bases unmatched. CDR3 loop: CASSQKAGQLNTEAFF. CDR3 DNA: TGTGCCAGCAGCCAAAAGGCGGGACAGCTGAACACTGAAGCTTTCTTT.

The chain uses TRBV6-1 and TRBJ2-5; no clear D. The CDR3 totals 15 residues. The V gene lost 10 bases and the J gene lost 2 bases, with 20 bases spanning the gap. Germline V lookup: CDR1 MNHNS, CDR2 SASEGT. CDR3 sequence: CATAPLGARQETQYF. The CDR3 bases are TGTGCCACCGCGCCCCTGGGTGCTAGGCAAGAGACCCAGTACTTC.

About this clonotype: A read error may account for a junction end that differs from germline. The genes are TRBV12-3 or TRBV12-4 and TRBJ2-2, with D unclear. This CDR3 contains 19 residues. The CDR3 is CASCLPPGRSIKVTGELFF. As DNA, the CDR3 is TGTGCCAGCTGTTTGCCCCCCGGCAGGTCCATTAAGGTGACCGGGGAGCTGTTTTTT.

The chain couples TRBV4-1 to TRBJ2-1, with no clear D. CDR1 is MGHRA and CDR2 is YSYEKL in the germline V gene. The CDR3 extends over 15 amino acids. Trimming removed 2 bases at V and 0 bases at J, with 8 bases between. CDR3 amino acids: CASSQPYSSYNEQFF. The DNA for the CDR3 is TGCGCCAGCAGCCAACCTTATAGCTCCTACAATGAGCAGTTCTTC.

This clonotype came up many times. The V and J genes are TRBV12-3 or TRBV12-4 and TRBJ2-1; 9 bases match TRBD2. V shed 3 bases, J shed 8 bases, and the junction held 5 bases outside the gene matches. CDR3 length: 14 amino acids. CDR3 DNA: TGTGCCAGCAGTTTGCGGGGGGGAGAGGATGAGCAGTTCTTC. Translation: CASSLRGGEDEQFF.

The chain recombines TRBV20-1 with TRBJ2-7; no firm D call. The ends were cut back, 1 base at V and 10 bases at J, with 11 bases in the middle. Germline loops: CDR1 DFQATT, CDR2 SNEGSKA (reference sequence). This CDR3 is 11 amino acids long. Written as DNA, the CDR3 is TGCAGTGCTAGAGCCACAAAGGGACAGTACTTC. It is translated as CSARATKGQYF.

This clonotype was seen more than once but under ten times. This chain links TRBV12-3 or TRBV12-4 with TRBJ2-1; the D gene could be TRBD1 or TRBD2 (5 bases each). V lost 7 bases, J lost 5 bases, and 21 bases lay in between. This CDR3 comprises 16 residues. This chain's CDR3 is CASTLNGGSLNNEQFF. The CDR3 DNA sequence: TGTGCCAGCACCCTTAATGGGGGATCTTTGAACAATGAGCAGTTCTTC.

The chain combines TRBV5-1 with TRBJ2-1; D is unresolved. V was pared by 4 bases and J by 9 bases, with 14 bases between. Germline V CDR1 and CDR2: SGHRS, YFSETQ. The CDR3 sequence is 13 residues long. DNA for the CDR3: TGCGCCAGCAGCCATACCGGAACGGGTGAGCAGTTCTTC. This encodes CASSHTGTGEQFF. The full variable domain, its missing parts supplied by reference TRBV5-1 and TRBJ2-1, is KAGVTQTPRYLIKTRGQQVTLSCSPISGHRSVSWYQQTPGQGLQFLFEYFSETQRNKGNFPGRFSGRQFSNSRSEMNVSTLELGDSALYLCASSHTGTGEQFFGPGTRLTVL.

This CDR3 is CASSLGGRGSEQYF. CDR3 sequence (DNA): TGTGCCAGCAGCTTAGGCGGCAGGGGCTCCGAGCAGTACTTC. This chain uses TRBV11-2 with TRBJ2-7, with D maybe TRBD1 (6 bases). The CDR3 covers 14 residues. V was shortened by 1 base and J by 6 bases, with 13 bases between the two germline ends. Germline lookup yields CDR1 SGHAT and CDR2 FQNNGV.

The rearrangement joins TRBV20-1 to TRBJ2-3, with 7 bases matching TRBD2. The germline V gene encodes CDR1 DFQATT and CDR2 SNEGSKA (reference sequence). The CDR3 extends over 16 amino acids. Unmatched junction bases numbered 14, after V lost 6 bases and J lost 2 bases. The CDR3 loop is CSAKTLLSGTTDTQYF. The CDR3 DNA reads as TGCAGTGCCAAGACCTTGTTGAGCGGGACCACAGATACGCAGTATTTT.

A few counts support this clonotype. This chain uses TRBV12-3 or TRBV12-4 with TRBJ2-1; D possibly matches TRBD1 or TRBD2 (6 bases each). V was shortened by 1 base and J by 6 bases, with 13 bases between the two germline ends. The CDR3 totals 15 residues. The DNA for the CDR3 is TGTGCCAGCAGTTTAGAGGGGGGCCGAAGCAATGAGCAGTTCTTC. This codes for CASSLEGGRSNEQFF.

The CDR3 region is CASSSKLIGGLTYNEQFF. CDR3 DNA: TGTGCCAGCAGCTCGAAATTAATCGGAGGGCTCACCTACAATGAGCAGTTCTTC. The rearrangement joins TRBV5-6 to TRBJ2-1; perhaps TRBD2 as D (6 bases). Germline V gene data show CDR1 as SGHDT and CDR2 as YYEEEE. The CDR3 runs 18 residues. The V gene lost 3 bases and the J gene lost 2 bases, with 21 bases spanning the gap.

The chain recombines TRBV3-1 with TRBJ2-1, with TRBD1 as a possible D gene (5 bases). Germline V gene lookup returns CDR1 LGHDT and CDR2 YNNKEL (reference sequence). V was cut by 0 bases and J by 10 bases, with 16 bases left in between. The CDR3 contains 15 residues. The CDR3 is CASSQDLVGAGEQFF. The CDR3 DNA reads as TGTGCCAGCAGCCAAGATCTAGTAGGAGCAGGGGAGCAGTTCTTC.

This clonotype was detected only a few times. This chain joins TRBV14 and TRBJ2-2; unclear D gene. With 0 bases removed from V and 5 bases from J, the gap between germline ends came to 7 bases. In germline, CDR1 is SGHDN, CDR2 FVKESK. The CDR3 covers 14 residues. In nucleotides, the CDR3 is TGTGCCAGCAGCCAAGAGATGATTACCGGGGAGCTGTTTTTT. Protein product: CASSQEMITGELFF.

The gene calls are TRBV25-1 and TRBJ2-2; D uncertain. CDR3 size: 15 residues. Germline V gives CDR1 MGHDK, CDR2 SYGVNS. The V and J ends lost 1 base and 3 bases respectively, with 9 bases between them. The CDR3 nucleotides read TGTGCCAGCAGTGAATCGGTCGGGTACACCGGGGAGCTGTTTTTT. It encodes CASSESVGYTGELFF.